This T cell receptor (beta chain) was found in a study of cytomegalovirus exposure and HLA in healthy donors. In the case of this clone: Its antigen is unknown.

The CDR3 sequence is 14 residues long. CDR1 MNHEY and CDR2 SVGAGI come from the germline V gene. Deletions cut 6 bases from V and 7 bases from J, with 13 bases between. Findings and limits, study-wide: Follow-up analysis seemed to connect common viral pathogens with several of the most significant clusters identified.

The PCR ran on 60 Vbeta and 13 Jbeta primers. Sequencing was performed with immunoSEQ multiplex PCR; in TCRdb, only in-frame clones are kept and a portion is missing. The repertoire holds fewer than 200,000 clones, with 12% as singletons. V gene TRBV6-5 combines with J gene TRBJ1-6, with D possibly being TRBD1 (6 bases). The sample consisted of PBMCs. The TCR sequence derives from a man aged 45-65 years in good health and CMV-seropositive. The chain's CDR3 is CASSRDRSNSPLHF. CDR3 DNA sequence: TGTGCCAGCAGCCGTGACAGGTCGAATTCACCCCTCCACTTT.